The TCR beta chain under discussion was sequenced for a study of T-cell reconstitution after alpha-beta-depleted transplantation in children. Study-wide results and caveats: At the one-year point after transplant, T-cell counts and TCRbeta diversity were found to come mostly from T cells that had been newly produced. Expanded graft clones, several hundred of them, were reportedly the source of alpha-beta T cells about two months after transplant.

This clonotype has a count of ten or more. Its antigen is undetermined. The library targeted TCRbeta and was prepared with unique molecular identifiers. Each CDR3 protein gets one entry after TCRdb re-called the PCR reads with MiXCR. The data show around 500,000 distinct CDR3 sequences, roughly 23% seen once. This CDR3 spans 16 amino acids. Germline values: CDR1 MGHRA, CDR2 YSYEKL. The V and J ends lost 0 bases and 4 bases respectively, with 15 bases between them. The sequence derives from a boy less than two years old who had a stem cell transplant for acute myeloid leukemia, so the T cells may come from the graft donor. This chain links TRBV4-1 with TRBJ1-2; D remains ambiguous. The sequences come from PBMCs, mostly from graft donor cells, collected 360 days after TCRalphabeta/CD19-depleted stem cell transplant. This chain's CDR3 is CASSQDPLGGFYGYTF. In DNA, the CDR3 is TGCGCCAGCAGCCAAGACCCCTTGGGAGGATTCTATGGCTACACCTTC.